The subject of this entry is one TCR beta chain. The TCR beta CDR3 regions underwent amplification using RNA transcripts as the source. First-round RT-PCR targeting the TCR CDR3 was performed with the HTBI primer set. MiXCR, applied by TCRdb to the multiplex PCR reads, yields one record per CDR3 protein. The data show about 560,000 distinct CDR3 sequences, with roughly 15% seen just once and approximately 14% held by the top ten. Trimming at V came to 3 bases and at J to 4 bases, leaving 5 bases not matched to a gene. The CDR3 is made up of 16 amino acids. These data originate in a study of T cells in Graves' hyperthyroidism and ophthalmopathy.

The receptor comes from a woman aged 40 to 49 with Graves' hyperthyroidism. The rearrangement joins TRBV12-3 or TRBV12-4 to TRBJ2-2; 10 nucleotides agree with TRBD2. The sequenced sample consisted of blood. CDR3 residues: CASSLGSGRPTGELFF. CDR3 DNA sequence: TGTGCCAGCAGTTTGGGTAGCGGGAGGCCCACCGGGGAGCTGTTTTTT.